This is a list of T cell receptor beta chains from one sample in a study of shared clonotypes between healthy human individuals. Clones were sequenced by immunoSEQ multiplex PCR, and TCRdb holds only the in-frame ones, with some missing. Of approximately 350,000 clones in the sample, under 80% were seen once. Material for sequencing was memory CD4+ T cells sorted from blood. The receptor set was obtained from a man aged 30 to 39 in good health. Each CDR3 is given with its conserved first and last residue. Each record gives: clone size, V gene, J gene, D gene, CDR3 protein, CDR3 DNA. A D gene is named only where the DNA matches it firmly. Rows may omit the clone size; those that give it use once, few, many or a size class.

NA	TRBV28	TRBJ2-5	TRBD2	CASSLFGTIQETQYF	TGTGCCAGCAGTTTATTTGGGACTATCCAAGAGACCCAGTACTTC
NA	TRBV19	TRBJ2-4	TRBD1	CASSIDLGTAVAKNIQYF	TGTGCCAGTAGTATAGATCTGGGGACAGCCGTAGCCAAAAACATTCAGTACTTC
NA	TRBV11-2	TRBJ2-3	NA	CASSPGSGPTTGTQYF	TGTGCCAGCAGCCCAGGGAGTGGCCCGACGACCGGTACGCAGTATTTT
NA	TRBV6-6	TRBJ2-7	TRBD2	CASSYSGTSVSYEQYF	TGTGCCAGCAGTTATTCCGGGACTAGCGTATCCTACGAGCAGTACTTC
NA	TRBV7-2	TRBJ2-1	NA	CASSLAAPNEQFF	TGTGCCAGCAGCTTAGCAGCGCCGAATGAGCAGTTCTTC
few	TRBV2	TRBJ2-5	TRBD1	CASSGTGEETQYF	TGTGCCAGCAGTGGGACAGGGGAGGAGACCCAGTACTTC
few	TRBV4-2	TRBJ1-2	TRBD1	CASSQGSGTGNGYTF	TGTGCCAGCAGCCAGGGGTCCGGGACAGGAAACGGCTACACCTTC
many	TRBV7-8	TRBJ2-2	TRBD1	CASSQLDRATGELFF	TGTGCCAGCAGCCAACTGGACAGGGCGACCGGGGAGCTGTTTTTT
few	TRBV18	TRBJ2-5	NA	CASSPYSGETQYF	TGTGCCAGCTCACCATATTCGGGGGAGACCCAGTACTTC
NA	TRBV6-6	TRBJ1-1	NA	CASSYIRSEAFF	TGTGCCAGCAGTTACATACGGTCTGAAGCTTTCTTT
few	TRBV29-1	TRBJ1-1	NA	CSVVREYTEAFF	TGCAGCGTTGTACGGGAATACACTGAAGCTTTCTTT
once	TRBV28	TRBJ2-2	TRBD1	CATGTGGFTSGELFF	TGTGCCACCGGGACAGGGGGCTTCACGTCCGGGGAGCTGTTTTTT
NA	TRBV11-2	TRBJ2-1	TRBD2	CASSPALAGGFQQFF	TGTGCCAGCAGCCCAGCACTAGCGGGAGGGTTCCAGCAGTTCTTC
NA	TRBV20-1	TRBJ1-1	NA	CSARIDTEAFF	TGCAGTGCTAGGATTGACACTGAAGCTTTCTTT
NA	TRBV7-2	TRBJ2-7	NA	CASSLAGGPYEQYF	TGTGCCAGCAGCTTAGCGGGAGGACCCTACGAGCAGTACTTC
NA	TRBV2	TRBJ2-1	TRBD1	CASSSDRVSYNEQFF	TGTGCCAGCAGTTCCGACAGGGTCTCCTACAATGAGCAGTTCTTC
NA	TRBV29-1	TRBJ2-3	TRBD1	CSVELVDRETPRDTQYF	TGCAGCGTTGAATTGGTAGACAGGGAGACCCCACGAGATACGCAGTATTTT
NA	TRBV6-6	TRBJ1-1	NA	CASSRDRENTEAFF	TGTGCCAGCAGCCGGGACCGAGAGAACACTGAAGCTTTCTTT
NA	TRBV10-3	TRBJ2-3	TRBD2	CAISGVGLAATDTQYF	TGTGCCATCAGCGGTGTAGGACTAGCGGCAACAGATACGCAGTATTTT
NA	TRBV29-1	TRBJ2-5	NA	CSVVPVQETQYF	TGCAGCGTTGTACCGGTCCAAGAGACCCAGTACTTC
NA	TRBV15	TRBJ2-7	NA	CATSRAGTVYEQYF	TGTGCCACCAGCAGAGCCGGGACGGTATACGAGCAGTACTTC
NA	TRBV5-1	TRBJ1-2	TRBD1	CASSLQGEGYTF	TGCGCCAGCAGCTTACAGGGGGAAGGCTACACCTTC
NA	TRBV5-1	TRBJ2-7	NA	CASSLEVSYEQYF	TGCGCCAGCAGCTTGGAGGTTAGCTACGAGCAGTACTTC
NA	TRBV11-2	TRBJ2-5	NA	CASSFSLQETQYF	TGTGCCAGCAGCTTCAGTCTACAAGAGACCCAGTACTTC
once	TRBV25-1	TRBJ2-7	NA	CASSARGQGHSYEQYF	TGTGCCAGCAGTGCCCGGGGGCAGGGGCACTCCTACGAGCAGTACTTC
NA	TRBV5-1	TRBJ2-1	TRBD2	CASRGSGRGEGEQFF	TGCGCCAGCAGGGGTAGCGGGAGAGGGGAAGGGGAGCAGTTCTTC
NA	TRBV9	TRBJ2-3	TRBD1	CASSVGDRGFSDTQYF	TGTGCCAGCAGCGTCGGGGACAGGGGGTTCTCGGATACGCAGTATTTT
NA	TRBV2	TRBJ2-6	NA	CASGGDPGANVLTF	TGTGCCAGCGGCGGGGACCCCGGGGCCAACGTCCTGACTTTC
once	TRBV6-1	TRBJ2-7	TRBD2	CASSEGASGHYEQYF	TGTGCCAGCAGTGAAGGGGCTAGCGGGCACTACGAGCAGTACTTC
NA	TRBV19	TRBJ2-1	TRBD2	CASSQRLAGGPGTYNEQFF	TGTGCCAGTAGTCAAAGACTAGCGGGAGGGCCAGGGACCTACAATGAGCAGTTCTTC
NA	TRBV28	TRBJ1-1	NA	CASRTGTPNTEAFF	TGTGCCAGCAGAACGGGTACTCCGAACACTGAAGCTTTCTTT
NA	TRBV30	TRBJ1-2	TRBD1	CAWSPNWTGSRGYTF	TGTGCCTGGAGTCCCAATTGGACAGGGAGTAGAGGCTACACCTTC
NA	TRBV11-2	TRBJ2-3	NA	CASSLRWTADTQYF	TGTGCCAGCAGCTTAAGGTGGACGGCAGATACGCAGTATTTT
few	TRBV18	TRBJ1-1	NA	CASSQLLQGRMNTEAFF	TGTGCCAGCTCACAACTATTACAGGGTAGGATGAACACTGAAGCTTTCTTT
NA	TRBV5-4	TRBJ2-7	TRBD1	CASSLGTGGAGSYEQYF	TGTGCCAGCAGCTTGGGGACAGGGGGCGCCGGCTCCTACGAGCAGTACTTC
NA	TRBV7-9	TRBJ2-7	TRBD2	CASSPGGPYEQYF	TGTGCCAGCAGCCCGGGAGGCCCCTACGAGCAGTACTTC
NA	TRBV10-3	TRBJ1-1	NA	CAIRSQLSGGTEAFF	TGTGCCATCAGGTCACAGCTCTCTGGAGGCACTGAAGCTTTCTTT